This T cell receptor (beta chain) was documented in a study of CD4+ T cells in melanoma. The CDR3 runs 13 residues. Germline CDR1 SGHTS, CDR2 YDEGEE. V lost 1 base and J 3 bases, leaving 8 bases between the germline ends. Sequencing was performed with immunoSEQ multiplex PCR; in TCRdb, only in-frame clones are kept and a portion is missing. The table lists some 110,000 clones, approximately 92% of them singletons. The sequence derives from a human donor with melanoma. Sequenced sample: peripheral blood. This chain uses TRBV5-8 with TRBJ2-7; D is undetermined. The CDR3 DNA reads as TGTGCCAGCAGCTTGAAGCCGGGCTACGAGCAGTACTTC. Amino acid sequence: CASSLKPGYEQYF.